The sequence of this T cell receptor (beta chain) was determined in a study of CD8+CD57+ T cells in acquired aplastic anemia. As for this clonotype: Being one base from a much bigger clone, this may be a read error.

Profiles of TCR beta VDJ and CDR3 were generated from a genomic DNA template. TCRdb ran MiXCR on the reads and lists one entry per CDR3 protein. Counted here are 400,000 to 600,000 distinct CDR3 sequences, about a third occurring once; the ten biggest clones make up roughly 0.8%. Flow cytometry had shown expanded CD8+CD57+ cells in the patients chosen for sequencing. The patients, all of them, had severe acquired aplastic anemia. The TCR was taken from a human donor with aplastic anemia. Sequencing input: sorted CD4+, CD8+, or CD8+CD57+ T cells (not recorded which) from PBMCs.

The CDR3 region has the DNA TGTGCCAGTACGGGGACCACCCACAATGAGCAGTTCTTC. Amino acids: CASTGTTHNEQFF. J is TRBJ2-1 and V is TRBV19; D is perhaps TRBD1 or TRBD2 (5 bases each). Deletions cut 7 bases from V and 5 bases from J, with 12 bases between. Germline CDR1 LNHDA, CDR2 SQIVND (reference sequence). CDR3 length equals 13 residues.